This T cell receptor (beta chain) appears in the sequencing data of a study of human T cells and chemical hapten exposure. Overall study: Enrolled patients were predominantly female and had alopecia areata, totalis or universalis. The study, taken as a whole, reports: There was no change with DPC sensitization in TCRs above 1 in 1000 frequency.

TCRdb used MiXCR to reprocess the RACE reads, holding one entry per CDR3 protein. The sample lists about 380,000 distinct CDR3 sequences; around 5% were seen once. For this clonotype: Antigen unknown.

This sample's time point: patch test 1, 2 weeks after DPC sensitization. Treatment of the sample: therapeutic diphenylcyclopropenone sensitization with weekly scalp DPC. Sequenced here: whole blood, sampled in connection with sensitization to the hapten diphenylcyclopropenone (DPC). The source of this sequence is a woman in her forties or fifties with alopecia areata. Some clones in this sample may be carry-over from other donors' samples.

The CDR3 here is CASSLRGIDEKLFF. CDR3 in DNA: TGTGCCAGCAGCTTAAGAGGGATAGATGAAAAACTGTTTTTT. The rearrangement links TRBV7-2 to TRBJ1-4; D remains ambiguous. The V end was cut by 2 bases, the J end by 6 bases, with 10 bases between. The germline CDR1 and CDR2 sequences are SGHTA and FQGNSA. The CDR3 loop spans 14 amino acids.